Listed below are T cell receptor beta chains from one sample, sequenced in a study of blood T cell repertoires in COVID-19. Clones were sequenced by immunoSEQ multiplex PCR, and TCRdb holds only the in-frame ones, with some missing. The data contain over 200,000 clones, approximately 91% of them singletons. The specimen sequenced was peripheral blood. These receptors all stem from a woman aged 55 to 70 with acute or convalescent COVID-19. CDR3s include the opening cysteine and the closing phenylalanine or tryptophan. A D gene is named only where the DNA matches it firmly. The size entry is marked missing in some rows and otherwise reads once, few, many or a size class.

CASSLTAGSNTGELFF TGTGCCAGCAGCTTGACAGCGGGGTCGAACACCGGGGAGCTGTTTTTT TRBD2 - 16 TRBJ2-2 TRBV7-8
CASSFSTGGDTEAFF TGCGCCAGCAGTTTTTCGACAGGGGGGGACACTGAAGCTTTCTTT TRBD1 - 15 TRBJ1-1 TRBV23-1
CASSSGDSRGLGELFF TGTGCCAGCAGCTCTGGGGACTCTCGGGGTCTCGGGGAGCTGTTTTTT - once 16 TRBJ2-2 TRBV4-2
CASSRTGDSSYEQYF TGCGCCAGCAGCAGGACCGGGGACAGTTCCTACGAGCAGTACTTC TRBD1 - 15 TRBJ2-7 TRBV5-1
CASSESGGVGTDTQYF TGCGCCAGCAGTGAGTCCGGCGGGGTCGGCACAGATACGCAGTATTTT - - 16 TRBJ2-3 TRBV10-2
CASSLVTYEQYF TGTGCCAGCAGCTTGGTTACCTACGAGCAGTACTTC - - 12 TRBJ2-7 TRBV5-6
CASSSTGESNQPQHF TGCGCCAGCAGTTCGACAGGGGAAAGCAATCAGCCCCAGCATTTT TRBD1 - 15 TRBJ1-5 TRBV10-2
CASREGGSTEAFF TGTGCCAGCAGGGAGGGCGGGAGCACTGAAGCTTTCTTT - - 13 TRBJ1-1 TRBV6-4
CASLGLAGSGELFF TGTGCCAGCCTGGGACTAGCGGGCTCCGGGGAGCTGTTTTTT TRBD2 - 14 TRBJ2-2 TRBV18
CASSSVTLNNEKLFF TGTGCCAGCAGCTCAGTGACACTTAATAATGAAAAACTGTTTTTT - - 15 TRBJ1-4 TRBV7-2
CASSLYRRDEQFF TGTGCCAGCAGCTTATACAGGAGGGATGAGCAGTTCTTC - once 13 TRBJ2-1 TRBV7-3